A selection of T cell receptor beta chains follows, all from one sample in a study of cytomegalovirus exposure and HLA in healthy donors. Repertoires were generated with immunoSEQ multiplex PCR, while TCRdb's copy carries only in-frame clones and drops some. In the table there are 85,000 to 100,000 clones, about 60% of which are singletons. Sequenced: PBMCs. The receptors stem from a woman in her 30s in good health and CMV-seronegative. Each CDR3 is given with its conserved first and last residue. The D gene is left open where the match is weak. Size is stated for part of the rows, as once, few or many counts, or as a class when the clone is expanded.

V	D	size	J	DNA	CDR3
TRBV6-5	TRBD1	few	TRBJ1-5	TGTGCCAGCAGCCCGACAGGGGGCCCTCATCAGCCCCAGCATTTT	CASSPTGGPHQPQHF
TRBV5-1	TRBD1	NA	TRBJ1-4	TGCGCCAGCAGCTTGGCGGGACAGGGGTCGGCTAATGAAAAACTGTTTTTT	CASSLAGQGSANEKLFF
TRBV7-2	TRBD1	NA	TRBJ2-7	TGTGCCAGCACCTTAGGGGGGACAGGGTACGAGCAGTACTTC	CASTLGGTGYEQYF
TRBV4-1	TRBD2	NA	TRBJ2-1	TGCGCCAGCAGCCAAGAGGCCCGGGGGGAGAGCAATGAGCAGTTCTTC	CASSQEARGESNEQFF
TRBV5-6	TRBD2	few	TRBJ2-5	TGTGCCAGCAGCTCCCTAAAAGCGGGAGGGCTTTTCGGAGAGACCCAGTACTTC	CASSSLKAGGLFGETQYF
TRBV5-6	NA	once	TRBJ2-3	TGTGCCAGCAGCTTGTACACAGATACGCAGTATTTT	CASSLYTDTQYF
TRBV2	NA	NA	TRBJ1-4	TGTGCCAGCAGTGAAAGGCCGATAGGCGGACTGTTTTTT	CASSERPIGGLFF
TRBV2	NA	few	TRBJ2-3	TGTGCCAGCAGCGACATCACTAGCACAGATACGCAGTATTTT	CASSDITSTDTQYF
TRBV30	NA	NA	TRBJ1-2	TGTGCCTGGAAGCAGACAGGTTACACCTTC	CAWKQTGYTF
TRBV5-6	TRBD1	NA	TRBJ2-1	TGTGCCAGCAGCTTGAGCCGGGACAGGGCCTACAATGAGCAGTTCTTC	CASSLSRDRAYNEQFF
TRBV4-1	TRBD1	NA	TRBJ1-2	TGCGCCAGCAGCCGGCCTCGGACAGGGGAAGGTGGCTACACCTTC	CASSRPRTGEGGYTF
TRBV7-9	TRBD1	NA	TRBJ2-7	TGTGCCAGCAGAACAACCGGGACAGGCTACGAGCAGTACTTC	CASRTTGTGYEQYF
TRBV29-1	NA	few	TRBJ2-7	TGCAGCGTCGAGGGCGCCAGGCCGACCTACGAGCAGTACTTC	CSVEGARPTYEQYF
TRBV28	TRBD1	NA	TRBJ1-2	TGTGCCAGCAGCGGATGGACAGGGGGAAACTATGGCTACACCTTC	CASSGWTGGNYGYTF
TRBV28	TRBD1	NA	TRBJ2-2	TGTGCCAGCAGTACCGGGACAGGGTATATCGGGGAGCTGTTTTTT	CASSTGTGYIGELFF
TRBV2	TRBD1	NA	TRBJ1-5	TGTGCCAGCAGTGAGGCTGGGACAGGGTTAGGTCAGCCCCGGCATTTT	CASSEAGTGLGQPRHF
TRBV7-2	TRBD2	few	TRBJ2-2	TGTGCCAGCAGCCCGGGGACTAGCGGGAGGAGAGAGGAGCTGTTTTTT	CASSPGTSGRREELFF
TRBV10-3	TRBD1	NA	TRBJ2-7	TGTGCCGGAGGGGGACAGGAAAACTACGAGCAGTACTTC	CAGGGQENYEQYF
TRBV6-5	NA	NA	TRBJ1-2	TGTGCCAGCGCTTACAGGGAGCTAGCTAACTATGGCTACACCTTC	CASAYRELANYGYTF
TRBV28	TRBD2	NA	TRBJ2-1	TGTGCCAGCAGTTCCCCCCTCCTCCTAGCGGGAGGGGGAAAGGAGCAGTTCTTC	CASSSPLLLAGGGKEQFF
TRBV15	TRBD2	NA	TRBJ2-1	TGTGCCACCAGCAGGGAGCGGGGGTCCTACAATGAGCAGTTCTTC	CATSRERGSYNEQFF
TRBV14	NA	once	TRBJ1-1	TGTGCCAGCAGCCAAGACTATTTGGCTGAAGCTTTCTTT	CASSQDYLAEAFF
TRBV11-2	NA	NA	TRBJ2-7	TGTGCCAGCAGTTCCCACGGTCCCCGAGGGCAGTACTTC	CASSSHGPRGQYF
TRBV6-5	NA	NA	TRBJ1-5	TGTGCCAGCACCCGAGACAGTTTTAGCAATCAGCCCCAGCATTTT	CASTRDSFSNQPQHF
TRBV28	TRBD2	NA	TRBJ2-7	TGTGCCAGCAGCCCCCGGGGTAGCGGGAGTGCCTACGAGCAGTACTTC	CASSPRGSGSAYEQYF
TRBV6-1	TRBD1	NA	TRBJ2-7	TGTGCCAGCGTCACTCAGACAGGGGGGACCGAGCAGTACTTC	CASVTQTGGTEQYF
TRBV5-1	NA	NA	TRBJ1-2	TGCGCCAGCAGCTTGGTTCGGGAGGAAGAGACCTTC	CASSLVREEETF
TRBV6-1	TRBD1	NA	TRBJ1-5	TGTGCCAGCAGTCCCGGCAGGGGGAATCAGCCCCAGCATTTT	CASSPGRGNQPQHF
TRBV10-2	NA	once	TRBJ2-7	TGCGCCAGCAGTTCGGGGGGCCCCTACGAGCAGTACTTC	CASSSGGPYEQYF
TRBV6-6	TRBD2	NA	TRBJ2-3	TGTGCCAGCAGCCAACTAGCGTTCACAGATACGCAGTATTTT	CASSQLAFTDTQYF
TRBV18	NA	NA	TRBJ2-3	TGTGCCAGCTCACCACCCTCGGTGAGCCCAGATACGCAGTATTTT	CASSPPSVSPDTQYF
TRBV11-3	TRBD1	NA	TRBJ1-6	TGTGCCAGCAGCTCGGGGACAGGGGTGAGTTCACCCCTCCACTTT	CASSSGTGVSSPLHF
TRBV5-1	TRBD2	NA	TRBJ2-3	TGCGCCAGCAGCTTGGGGCGGGGGACAGATACGCAGTATTTT	CASSLGRGTDTQYF
TRBV9	NA	NA	TRBJ1-2	TGTGCCAGCAGCGTAGGGTTTGGGCAGGGGAATGGCTACACCTTC	CASSVGFGQGNGYTF
TRBV5-1	TRBD1	NA	TRBJ2-1	TGCGCCAGCAGCTTGGGACAGGGGCCTTACAATGAGCAGTTCTTC	CASSLGQGPYNEQFF
TRBV10-3	TRBD1	few	TRBJ1-6	TGTGCCATCAGCCAGGGGGCAGAGAATTCACCCCTCCACTTT	CAISQGAENSPLHF
TRBV18	NA	few	TRBJ2-5	TGTGCCAGCTCACCAAACCCTGGACAGCGCGGGACCCAGTACTTC	CASSPNPGQRGTQYF
TRBV5-4	NA	NA	TRBJ1-2	TGTGCCAGCTCGGTGAGGGGGAAAGCTAACTATGGCTACACCTTC	CASSVRGKANYGYTF
TRBV19	NA	once	TRBJ1-2	TGTGCCACCGTCACAAGGAGCCTCTATGGCTACACCTTC	CATVTRSLYGYTF
TRBV28	TRBD2	NA	TRBJ2-7	TGTGCCAGCAGTCCTACCCGGGGACTAGCGGGAGTGAACGAGCAGTACTTC	CASSPTRGLAGVNEQYF
TRBV6-4	NA	NA	TRBJ2-7	TGTGCCAGCAGTGACTCGCAGATCGAGGAGTTCCCCTACGAGCAGTACTTC	CASSDSQIEEFPYEQYF
TRBV10-3	TRBD1	NA	TRBJ1-1	TGTGCCACCACAGGGGGCAGGGCTGAAGCTTTCTTT	CATTGGRAEAFF
TRBV5-6	NA	medium-sized	TRBJ2-3	TGTGCCAGCAGCTTGAGGACTGGATCCCCTAGCACAGATACGCAGTATTTT	CASSLRTGSPSTDTQYF
TRBV5-6	TRBD1	NA	TRBJ2-3	TGTGCCAGCAGCTCCTGGGCAGGGGGCTTTTCAGATACGCAGTATTTT	CASSSWAGGFSDTQYF
TRBV9	NA	few	TRBJ2-7	TGTGCCAGCAGCGTAGAGGAGGGCCCCTACGAGCAGTACTTC	CASSVEEGPYEQYF
TRBV28	NA	NA	TRBJ1-1	TGTGCCAGCACGTCTACCCCGCTCACTGAAGCTTTCTTT	CASTSTPLTEAFF
TRBV5-1	TRBD1	NA	TRBJ1-1	TGCGCCAGCAGCGAACTACAGGGGGCGGACACTGAAGCTTTCTTT	CASSELQGADTEAFF
TRBV2	TRBD2	NA	TRBJ2-1	TGTGCCAGCAGGGCTATTAGCGGGGGGATTGGTGAGCAGTTCTTC	CASRAISGGIGEQFF
TRBV19	NA	NA	TRBJ1-1	TGTGCCAGTAGAAAGGGGGTGGGGAACACTGAAGCTTTCTTT	CASRKGVGNTEAFF
TRBV9	TRBD2	NA	TRBJ2-3	TGTGCCAGCAGTGTAGCGGGAGCGATTGTCACAGATACGCAGTATTTT	CASSVAGAIVTDTQYF
TRBV19	NA	NA	TRBJ1-1	TGTGCCAGTAGTATGATCGGGGGGAGCACTGAAGCTTTCTTT	CASSMIGGSTEAFF
TRBV19	TRBD1	once	TRBJ1-1	TGTGCCAGTAGTATTTGGACAGGGGAACCTTTCTTT	CASSIWTGEPFF
TRBV7-2	TRBD1	few	TRBJ1-2	TGTGCCAGCAGCTTCACTACAGGGGACGGAAGTGACACCTTC	CASSFTTGDGSDTF